Sequencing of this T cell receptor (beta chain) was carried out in a study of cytomegalovirus exposure and HLA in healthy donors. Study-level results: Trimming of TCR beta V- and J-genes showed a link, identified in a later analysis, to a missense DCLRE1C variant. The investigators catalogued 150 to 200 TCR beta chains as cytomegalovirus-associated.

V lost 4 bases and J 2 bases, leaving 8 bases between the germline ends. Germline V gene lookup returns CDR1 SGHAT and CDR2 FQNNGV. The CDR3 is 13 residues long. This clone turned up a few times. Its cognate antigen is unknown. Amplification used 60 Vbeta primers and 13 Jbeta primers. The protocol was immunoSEQ multiplex PCR, while the TCRdb copy is restricted to in-frame clones and leaves out a portion. Here the sample spans under 150,000 clones, 8.5% to 10% being singletons. Sequencing used PBMCs. The rearrangement joins TRBV11-2 to TRBJ1-1, with D perhaps TRBD1 (6 bases). This sequence originates from a man aged 30 to 45 in good health and CMV-seronegative. CDR3 in DNA: TGTGCCAGCAGCTCGGACAGAAACACTGAAGCTTTCTTT. It encodes CASSSDRNTEAFF.